Below, 18 T cell receptor beta chains from the same sample are listed, as sequenced in a study of cytomegalovirus exposure and HLA in healthy donors. Researchers ran the PCR with 60 Vbeta and 13 Jbeta primers. Libraries were prepared by immunoSEQ multiplex PCR; TCRdb keeps only in-frame clonotypes and omits some of them. The table has 62,000 or so clones, about 87% seen once. The sequencing sample was made of PBMCs. The receptors derive from a man aged 18 to 30 in good health and CMV-seronegative.

V and J are TRBV4-2 and TRBJ2-2; 9 bases fit TRBD1. Germline CDR1 is LGHNA and CDR2 is YNFKEQ. CDR3 size: 19 residues. V was pared by 4 bases and J by 5 bases, with 17 bases of the junction left unmatched. DNA for the CDR3: TGTGCCAGCAGCCGATTAAAGTATGGACAGGGGAAGGTGACCGGGGAGCTGTTTTTT. It translates to CASSRLKYGQGKVTGELFF.

The chain recombines TRBV27 with TRBJ1-6; 8 positions match TRBD1. Germline CDR1 reads MNHEY; CDR2 reads SMNVEV (reference sequence). The CDR3 contains 15 residues. V was clipped by 9 bases and J by 5 bases; unmatched bases: 9. CDR3 in amino acids: CASRQGLNHNSPLHF. The DNA of the CDR3 is TGTGCCAGTAGACAGGGGTTGAATCATAATTCACCCCTCCACTTT.

In this sample, this clone turned up once. The chain is built from TRBV29-1 and TRBJ2-3; D may be TRBD1 (7 bases). The CDR3 runs to 17 residues. Germline assignment: CDR1 SQVTM and CDR2 ANQGSEA. V lost 4 bases and J 0 bases, leaving 20 bases between the germline ends. For the CDR3, the DNA is TGCAGCGTTGTTACCCAGGGGGGAACCTTTAGCACAGATACGCAGTATTTT. Translating it yields CSVVTQGGTFSTDTQYF.

The J gene is TRBJ1-2, the V gene TRBV6-6; D perhaps matches TRBD1 (5 bases). The length of the CDR3 is 16 residues. V was trimmed by 5 bases and J by 4 bases, leaving 20 bases between them. Looked up from germline, CDR1 is MNHNY and CDR2 is SVGAGI (reference sequence). In DNA form, the CDR3 reads TGTGCCAGCAGTCTACTGGGAGGGGATGGTAGCTATGGCTACACCTTC. Protein sequence: CASSLLGGDGSYGYTF.

The chain joins TRBV6-1 to TRBJ1-3; 10 bases are shared with TRBD1. Per the germline V gene, CDR1 is MNHNS and CDR2 is SASEGT. The trim removed 7 bases at V and 4 bases at J, leaving 7 bases unmatched. The CDR3 is 15 residues long. In DNA, the CDR3 is TGTGCCAGCAACCCGGACAGGGGGTCGGGAAACACCATATATTTT. It codes for CASNPDRGSGNTIYF.

This clone was recorded a few times. The chain recombines TRBV4-1 with TRBJ1-1, with D possibly matching TRBD1 (6 bases). V was shortened by 4 bases and J by 5 bases, with 17 bases between the two germline ends. CDR1 and CDR2 (germline): MGHRA, YSYEKL. The CDR3 spans 15 residues. Here the CDR3 reads CASSRNQGHGTEAFF. The CDR3 DNA is TGCGCCAGCAGCCGGAATCAGGGACATGGGACTGAAGCTTTCTTT.

This rearrangement joins TRBV18 to TRBJ2-7; D possibly corresponds to TRBD2 (5 bases). Trimming left V 6 bases short and J 4 bases short, with 7 bases between. The CDR3 contains 11 residues. Germline assignment: CDR1 KGHSH and CDR2 LQKENI. CDR3 loop: CASSSEYEQYF. The CDR3 DNA follows: TGTGCCAGCTCTAGCGAGTACGAGCAGTACTTC.

This clone was detected only a few times. The J gene is TRBJ2-7, the V gene TRBV20-1; D unresolved. Germline V lookup: CDR1 DFQATT, CDR2 SNEGSKA (reference sequence). Trimming left V 6 bases short and J 6 bases short, with 12 bases between. The CDR3 contains 11 residues. The CDR3 sequence is CSAPGRVEQYF. As DNA, the CDR3 is TGCAGTGCCCCCGGTCGGGTCGAGCAGTACTTC.

This rearrangement joins TRBV30 to TRBJ2-6, with D possibly being TRBD2 (6 bases). This CDR3 comprises 16 residues. CDR1 is GTSNPN, CDR2 SVGIG, per germline (reference sequence). Trimming left V 2 bases short and J 2 bases short, with 13 bases between. CDR3 protein: CAWSKGGQAGANVLTF. The DNA for the CDR3 is TGTGCCTGGAGTAAAGGAGGGCAAGCTGGGGCCAACGTCCTGACTTTC.

This sequence joins TRBV6-1 and TRBJ2-7, with 9 bases identical to TRBD1. Germline values: CDR1 MNHNS, CDR2 SASEGT. With 5 bases clipped from V and 4 bases from J, the junction kept 6 bases outside the gene matches. The CDR3 covers 14 residues. CDR3 sequence: CASSPTGGVYEQYF. The CDR3 coding sequence is TGTGCCAGCAGTCCGACAGGGGGGGTGTACGAGCAGTACTTC.

A single count supports this clone. The V call is TRBV21-1, the J call TRBJ2-7; no check of the table's D call, TRBD2, against the DNA was made. TRBV21-1 is tagged as a pseudogene. CDR3 length equals 16 residues. CDR3 region: CASSKQNTSGAYEQYF. CDR3 nucleotide sequence: TGTGCCAGCAGCAAACAAAATACTAGCGGGGCCTACGAGCAGTACTTC.

The chain is built from TRBV5-1 and TRBJ1-6; D call uncertain. The CDR3 sequence is 13 residues long. Germline assignment: CDR1 SGHRS and CDR2 YFSETQ. With 4 bases removed from V and 10 bases from J, the gap between germline ends came to 12 bases. CDR3 loop: CASSREGDSPLHF. CDR3 DNA sequence: TGCGCCAGCAGCAGAGAGGGAGACTCACCCCTCCACTTT.

The chain has TRBV30 and TRBJ2-1; D is undetermined. The CDR3 extends over 14 amino acids. Trimming cost V 0 bases and J 1 base, with 7 bases left between them. Germline CDR1 is GTSNPN and CDR2 is SVGIG (reference sequence). CDR3 sequence: CAWSVRVSYNEQFF. The CDR3 DNA reads as TGTGCCTGGAGTGTACGGGTTTCCTACAATGAGCAGTTCTTC. The complete variable domain, with remaining parts taken from reference TRBV30 and TRBJ2-1, reads SQTIHQWPATLVQPVGSPLSLECTVEGTSNPNLYWYRQAAGRGLQLLFYSVGIGQISSEVPQNLSASRPQDRQFILSSKKLLLSDSGFYLCAWSVRVSYNEQFFGPGTRLTVL.

The V call is TRBV28, the J call TRBJ2-3, with 7 bases lining up with TRBD1. Germline V gives CDR1 MDHEN, CDR2 SYDVKM. V shed 7 bases and J 1 base; nucleotides not matched to a gene: 8. This CDR3 comprises 15 residues. This CDR3 is CASINRGGGTDTQYF. The CDR3 region has the DNA TGTGCCAGCATCAACAGGGGCGGCGGCACAGATACGCAGTATTTT.

The genes are TRBV27 and TRBJ1-2; possibly TRBD1 for D (6 bases). Trimming removed 4 bases from V and 2 bases from J, with 11 bases in between. CDR1 is MNHEY, CDR2 SMNVEV, per germline (reference sequence). This CDR3 comprises 14 residues. The CDR3 sequence is CASSSRGWNYGYTF. The CDR3 DNA is TGTGCCAGCAGTTCCAGGGGCTGGAACTATGGCTACACCTTC.

J is TRBJ2-1 and V is TRBV19; TRBD2 matches at 7 bases. Germline V gene sequence: CDR1 LNHDA, CDR2 SQIVND (reference sequence). V shed 7 bases, J shed 7 bases, and the junction held 10 bases outside the gene matches. The CDR3 length is 14 residues. The DNA for the CDR3 is TGTGCCAGTAAACGGGAGCGGGGCGATAATGAGCAGTTCTTC. Encoded protein: CASKRERGDNEQFF.

This rearrangement joins TRBV7-2 to TRBJ1-2; TRBD1 aligns across 10 bases. Germline assignment: CDR1 SGHTA and CDR2 FQGNSA. After removal of 5 bases from V and 7 bases from J, the junction contained 4 bases not matched to a gene. The CDR3 is 13 amino acids. The CDR3 DNA reads TGTGCCAGCAGCACGGGACAGGGGACTGGCTACACCTTC. Residues: CASSTGQGTGYTF.

The V call is TRBV7-9, the J call TRBJ1-2, with TRBD1 matching 9 bases. V lost 4 bases to trimming and J lost 3 bases; unmatched junction nucleotides: 6. Germline loops: CDR1 SEHNR, CDR2 FQNEAQ (reference sequence). The CDR3 is 15 residues long. CDR3 residues: CASSSATGGDYGYTF. The CDR3 nucleotides are TGTGCCAGCAGCTCCGCGACAGGGGGGGACTATGGCTACACCTTC.